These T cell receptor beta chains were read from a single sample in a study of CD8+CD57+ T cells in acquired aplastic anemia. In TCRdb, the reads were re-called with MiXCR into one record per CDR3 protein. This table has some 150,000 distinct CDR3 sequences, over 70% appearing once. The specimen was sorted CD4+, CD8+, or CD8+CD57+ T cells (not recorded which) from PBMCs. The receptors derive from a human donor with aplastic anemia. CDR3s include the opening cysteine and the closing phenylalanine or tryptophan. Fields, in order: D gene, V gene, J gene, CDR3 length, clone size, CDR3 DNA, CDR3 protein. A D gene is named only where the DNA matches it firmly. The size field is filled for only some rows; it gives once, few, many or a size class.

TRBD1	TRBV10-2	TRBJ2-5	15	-	TGCGCCAGCAGTGACATGACAGGGGGCAGGGAGACCCAGTACTTC	CASSDMTGGRETQYF
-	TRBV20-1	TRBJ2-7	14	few	TGCAGTGCTGCGACCCAGGCGGATCCCTACGAGCAGTACTTC	CSAATQADPYEQYF
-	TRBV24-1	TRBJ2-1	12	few	TGTGCCACCGGGGACGGATACAATGAGCAGTTCTTC	CATGDGYNEQFF
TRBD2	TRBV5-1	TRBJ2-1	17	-	TGCGCCAGCAGCTTGGTAGGCTCGGGGGGGCAGGGAGGCGAGCAGTTCTTC	CASSLVGSGGQGGEQFF
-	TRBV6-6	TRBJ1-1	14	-	TGTGCCATCAGTGGTGGAGGGACAAACACTGAAGCTTTCTTT	CAISGGGTNTEAFF
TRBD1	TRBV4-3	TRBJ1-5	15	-	TGCGCCAGCAGCTTAGAGGCAGGGGGAGATCAGCCCCAGCATTTT	CASSLEAGGDQPQHF
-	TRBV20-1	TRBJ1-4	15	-	TGCAGTGCTAGAGAGGGGGGCAGGGGAGGTGAAAAACTGTTTTTT	CSAREGGRGGEKLFF
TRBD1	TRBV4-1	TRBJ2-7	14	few	TGCGCCAGCAGCCGCGGACAGGGGGCATACGAGCAGTACTTC	CASSRGQGAYEQYF
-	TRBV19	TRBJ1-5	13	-	TGTGCCAGTAGCGGGACGGTAAATCAGCCCCAGCATTTT	CASSGTVNQPQHF
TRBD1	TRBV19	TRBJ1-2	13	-	TGTGCCAGTATCCGGACAGGGGATGGGGGCTACACCTTC	CASIRTGDGGYTF
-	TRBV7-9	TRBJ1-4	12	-	TGTGCCAGCAGCTTAGAGGAGACAATACTGTTTTTT	CASSLEETILFF
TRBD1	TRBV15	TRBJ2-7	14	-	TGTGCCACCAGCAGCTACAGGGGGCTCTACGAGCAGTACTTC	CATSSYRGLYEQYF
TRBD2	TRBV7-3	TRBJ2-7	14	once	TGTGCCAGCAGCTTCGGCGGGGGGGTTTACGAGCAGTACTTC	CASSFGGGVYEQYF
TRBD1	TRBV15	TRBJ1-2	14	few	TGTGCCACCAGCAGAGTCGGGACAGGCTATGGCTACACCTTC	CATSRVGTGYGYTF
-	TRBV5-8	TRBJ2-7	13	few	TGTGCCAGCAGATCAACCGGATCGTACGAGCAGTACTTC	CASRSTGSYEQYF